This note documents a single TCR beta chain sequence. The sample is drawn from a study of blood T cell repertoires in COVID-19. Study in general: From the United States, Italy and Spain came samples of acute and convalescent COVID-19. T cells, B-cell-depleted T cells, or PBMCs supplied cDNA or gDNA.

This table comes from immunoSEQ multiplex PCR, and its TCRdb copy is limited to in-frame clones, with some not included. The sample gives tens of thousands of clones, 70% to 90% of which show up once; about 9% is in the top ten. Germline V CDR1 and CDR2: SNHLY, FYNNEI. There are 14 residues in the CDR3. The germline V and J ends were trimmed by 0 bases and 10 bases, with 13 bases remaining between them. The sample was peripheral blood. This receptor was identified in a human donor with active COVID-19. The donor label of this sample is uncertain. The chain joins TRBV2 to TRBJ2-1; D remains unclear. In DNA form, the CDR3 reads TGTGCCAGCAGTGAAGCGCTTCAACTTGCCGAGCAGTTCTTC. This encodes CASSEALQLAEQFF.